The clone carrying this T cell receptor (beta chain) was counted a single time. The record originates from a study of Graves' ophthalmopathy and Graves' hyperthyroidism. Beta-chain TCR CDR3 regions were amplified from RNA transcripts. HTBI-primed first-round RT-PCR preceded second-round multiplex PCR. In TCRdb, the multiplex PCR reads were re-called with MiXCR into one record per CDR3 protein. Among some 360,000 distinct CDR3 sequences listed, approximately 18% were seen once. The CDR3 is 17 residues long. Per germline, CDR1 GTSNPN and CDR2 SVGIG (reference sequence). J lost 2 bases, V lost 1 base, and 12 bases had no gene match.

This chain connects TRBV30 to TRBJ2-7; 9 bases line up with TRBD1. The sequencing input was peripheral blood. This clonotype was obtained from an adult woman with stable Graves' hyperthyroidism. The CDR3 loop is CAWSAQPGTGNTYEQYF. Here the CDR3 DNA reads TGTGCCTGGAGTGCACAACCCGGGACAGGGAACACCTACGAGCAGTACTTC.